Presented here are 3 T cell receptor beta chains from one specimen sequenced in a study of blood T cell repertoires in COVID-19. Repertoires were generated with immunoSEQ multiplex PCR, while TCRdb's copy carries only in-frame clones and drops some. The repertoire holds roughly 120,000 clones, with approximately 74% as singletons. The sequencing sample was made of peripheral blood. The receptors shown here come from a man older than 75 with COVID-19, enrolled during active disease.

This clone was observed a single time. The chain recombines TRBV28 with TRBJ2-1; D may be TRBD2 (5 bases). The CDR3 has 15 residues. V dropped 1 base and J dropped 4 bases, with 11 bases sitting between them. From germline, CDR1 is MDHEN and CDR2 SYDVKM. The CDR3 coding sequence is TGTGCCAGCAGTTTATCAGGACTTGATTACAATGAGCAGTTCTTC. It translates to CASSLSGLDYNEQFF.

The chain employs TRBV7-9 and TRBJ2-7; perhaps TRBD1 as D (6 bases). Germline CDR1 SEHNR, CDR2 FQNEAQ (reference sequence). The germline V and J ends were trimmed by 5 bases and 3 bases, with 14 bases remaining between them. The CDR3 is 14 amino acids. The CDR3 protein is CASSIRGRIYEQYF. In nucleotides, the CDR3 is TGTGCCAGCAGCATCAGGGGTCGCATCTACGAGCAGTACTTC.

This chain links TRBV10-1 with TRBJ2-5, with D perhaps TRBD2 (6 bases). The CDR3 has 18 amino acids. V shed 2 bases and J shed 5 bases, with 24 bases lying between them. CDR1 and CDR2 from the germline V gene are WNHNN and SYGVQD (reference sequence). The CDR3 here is CASSESIGAEDYPETQYF. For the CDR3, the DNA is TGCGCCAGCAGTGAGAGTATAGGGGCAGAGGACTACCCTGAGACCCAGTACTTC.